This T cell receptor beta chain was retrieved from a study of T cell responses to AZD1222 COVID-19 vaccine. Whole-study findings and limits: The donor group comprised mostly white British people and more females; the analysis possibly underestimated clonal diversity.

Trimming removed 0 bases at V and 7 bases at J, with 13 bases between. The length of the CDR3 is 14 residues. In germline, CDR1 is SGDLS, CDR2 YYNGEE. Method: immunoSEQ multiplex PCR; TCRdb's copy keeps in-frame clones and lacks some. The data contain roughly 87,000 clones, around 91% of them seen just once; the ten biggest clones take up 5% to 6.5%. To note about this clone: Its antigen remains unidentified.

The chain uses TRBV9 and TRBJ1-2; the D is unclear. Sequences were derived from peripheral blood, sampled 28 days after the second AZD1222 dose. The receptor was isolated from an adult who received the AZD1222 COVID-19 vaccine. CDR3 sequence: CASSVGVGWSGYTF. DNA for the CDR3: TGTGCCAGCAGCGTAGGAGTAGGGTGGAGTGGCTACACCTTC. Drawing the rest from reference TRBV9 and TRBJ1-2, the complete variable domain is DSGVTQTPKHLITATGQRVTLRCSPRSGDLSVYWYQQSLDQGLQFLIQYYNGEERAKGNILERFSAQQFPDLHSELNLSSLELGDSALYFCASSVGVGWSGYTFGSGTRLTVV.